This TCR beta chain is from a study of T cells in localized non-small cell lung cancer. In regard to this clone: Its antigen remains unidentified.

Study-wide findings and caveats: Uninvolved adjacent lung, not tumor, had the highest T cell clonality. A raised T cell density in blood coincided with lengthier overall survival. Because researchers sequenced only one region of the tumor, heterogeneity is still possible. Adjacent lung had a median around 50 of the 100 largest tumor clones.

The table came from immunoSEQ multiplex PCR; TCRdb's copy has only in-frame clones and leaves some out. The sample lists about 17,000 clones; more than 85% were seen once. The clonotype was recovered from a male donor aged 60 or over with stage II squamous cell lung carcinoma. The source material was peripheral blood, sampled before any cancer treatment.

The CDR3 here is CASSRAQETQYF. The DNA of the CDR3 is TGTGCCAGCAGTAGGGCCCAAGAGACCCAGTACTTC. This chain links TRBV5-4 with TRBJ2-5; D is unclear. Trimming removed 5 bases from V and 1 base from J, with 6 bases in between. This CDR3 has 12 residues. Per the germline V gene, CDR1 is SGHNT and CDR2 is YYREEE (reference sequence).